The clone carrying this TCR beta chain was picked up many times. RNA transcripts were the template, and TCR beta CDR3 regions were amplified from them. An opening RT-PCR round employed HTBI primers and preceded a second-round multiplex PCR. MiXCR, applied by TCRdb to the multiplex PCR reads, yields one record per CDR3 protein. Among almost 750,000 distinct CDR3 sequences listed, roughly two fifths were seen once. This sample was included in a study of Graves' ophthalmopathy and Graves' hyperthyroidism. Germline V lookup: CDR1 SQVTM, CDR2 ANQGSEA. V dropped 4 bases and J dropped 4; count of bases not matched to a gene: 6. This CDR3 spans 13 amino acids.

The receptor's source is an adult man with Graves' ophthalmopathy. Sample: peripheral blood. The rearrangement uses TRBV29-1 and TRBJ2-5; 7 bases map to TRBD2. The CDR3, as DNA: TGCAGCGTTGGCGGACTAGTGGCAGAGACCCAGTACTTC. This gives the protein CSVGGLVAETQYF.